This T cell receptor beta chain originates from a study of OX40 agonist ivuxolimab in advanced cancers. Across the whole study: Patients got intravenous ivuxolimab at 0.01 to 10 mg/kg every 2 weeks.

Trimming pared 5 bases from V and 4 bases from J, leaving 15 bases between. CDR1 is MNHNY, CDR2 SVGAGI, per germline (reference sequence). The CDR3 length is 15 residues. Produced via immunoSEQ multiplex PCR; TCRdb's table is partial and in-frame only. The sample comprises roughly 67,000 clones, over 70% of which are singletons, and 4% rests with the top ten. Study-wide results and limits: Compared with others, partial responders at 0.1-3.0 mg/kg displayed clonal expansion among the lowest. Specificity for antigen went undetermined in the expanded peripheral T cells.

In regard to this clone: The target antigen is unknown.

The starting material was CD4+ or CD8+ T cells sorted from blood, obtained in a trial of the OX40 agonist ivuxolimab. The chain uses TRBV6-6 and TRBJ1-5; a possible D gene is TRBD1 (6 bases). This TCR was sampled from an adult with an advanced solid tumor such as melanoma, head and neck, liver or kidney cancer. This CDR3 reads CASSPQGLGNQPQHF. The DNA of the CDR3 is TGTGCCAGCAGTCCACAGGGACTAGGTAATCAGCCCCAGCATTTT.